A single sample is the source of the 4 T cell receptor beta chains below, sequenced in a study of OX40 agonist ivuxolimab in advanced cancers. Libraries were prepared by immunoSEQ multiplex PCR; TCRdb keeps only in-frame clonotypes and omits some of them. The table has approximately 70,000 clones, 80% to 90% seen once. Specimen: CD4+ or CD8+ T cells sorted from blood, collected in a trial of the OX40 agonist ivuxolimab. Receptors were obtained from an adult with an advanced solid tumor such as melanoma, head and neck, liver or kidney cancer.

The chain joins TRBV5-1 to TRBJ2-7; TRBD2 agrees at 12 bases. The germline V gene encodes CDR1 SGHRS and CDR2 YFSETQ. The junction had 7 bases not matched to a gene; V was cut back by 4 bases and J by 5 bases. The CDR3 is made up of 15 amino acids. This CDR3 reads CASSTLAGGPDEQYF. In nucleotides, the CDR3 is TGCGCCAGCAGCACCCTAGCGGGGGGGCCCGACGAGCAGTACTTC.

The chain has TRBV5-1 and TRBJ2-1; D not certain. The CDR3 runs to 15 residues. V lost 0 bases and J lost 7, with 14 bases in between. The germline V gene has CDR1 SGHRS and CDR2 YFSETQ. The CDR3 here is CASSLGRSERNEQFF. The CDR3 DNA reads TGCGCCAGCAGCTTGGGAAGGTCCGAGAGGAATGAGCAGTTCTTC.

The gene calls are TRBV28 and TRBJ2-3; D is possibly TRBD1 or TRBD2 (6 bases each). The germline CDR1 and CDR2 sequences are MDHEN and SYDVKM. With 10 bases removed from V and 2 bases from J, the gap between germline ends came to 19 bases. The CDR3 has 15 amino acids. CDR3 region: CAIVDSRGLTDTQYF. CDR3 nucleotide sequence: TGTGCCATCGTGGACAGCCGGGGGCTCACAGATACGCAGTATTTT.

The CDR3 DNA sequence: TGTGCCTGGAGTGTGGCGGGGCCCACAGATACGCAGTATTTT. Translation gives CAWSVAGPTDTQYF. This chain links TRBV30 with TRBJ2-3; D may be TRBD2 (6 bases). This CDR3 has 14 amino acids. Germline V gene lookup returns CDR1 GTSNPN and CDR2 SVGIG (reference sequence). Trimming took 0 bases from V and 2 from J, leaving 9 bases between them. The variable domain in full, completed from reference TRBV30 and TRBJ2-3, reads SQTIHQWPATLVQPVGSPLSLECTVEGTSNPNLYWYRQAAGRGLQLLFYSVGIGQISSEVPQNLSASRPQDRQFILSSKKLLLSDSGFYLCAWSVAGPTDTQYFGPGTRLTVL.